This TCR beta chain was captured in a study of blood T cell repertoires in COVID-19. Across the study: Sample material is recorded as cDNA or gDNA derived from T cells, B-cell-depleted T cells, or PBMCs.

Enrolled through a virtual design, the participants were between about 18 and 100 years of age and came from some 26 US areas. Germline V gene data show CDR1 as SGDLS and CDR2 as YYNGEE. The CDR3 spans 19 residues. V shed 0 bases and J 3 bases; nucleotides not matched to a gene: 10. Under the authors' procedure: Nucleated cell number was recorded as an estimate derived from reference gene primer amplification. The table came from immunoSEQ multiplex PCR; TCRdb's copy has only in-frame clones and leaves some out. D and trimming come from the DNA, and the V and J calls and clone size come from that table. The sample records approximately 220,000 clones, around 82% being singletons.

The chain couples TRBV9 to TRBJ2-1; 12 bases are shared with TRBD2. Sequencing was carried out using PBMCs or T cells enriched from blood (not recorded which). The clonotype originates from a woman aged 40 to 50 with acute COVID-19. The CDR3 reads CASSVELAGGPSRYNEQFF. CDR3 coding DNA: TGTGCCAGCAGCGTAGAGCTAGCGGGAGGGCCTAGTCGCTACAATGAGCAGTTCTTC.